This T cell receptor (beta chain) was sequenced during a study of cytomegalovirus exposure and HLA in healthy donors (dated by TCRdb to 2015 to 2018). With respect to the entire study: An earlier analysis of fewer than 750 of the donors reported 250 to 350 Gb of sequence data and approximately 120 million unique TCR beta sequences obtained from some 170 million T cells. An early release that covered more than 550 HLA-typed donors contained around 300 gigabases of sequencing data and tens of millions of unique TCR sequences. Among the approximately 430 genotyped donors, 81% belonged to the genetic ancestry cluster associated with self-reported Caucasian donors. The study aimed to test whether signatures of past pathogen exposure could be identified by cataloging public T cell receptors. The study profiled the T cell repertoires of hundreds of subjects by immunosequencing and related them to cytomegalovirus serostatus. Besides the first cohort of under 700 subjects, a separate validation cohort made up of over 95 different subjects was used. To predict cytomegalovirus infection status, the study brought together high-throughput TCR immunosequencing, statistical association of individual TCRs with disease status, and machine learning. To study patterns of TCR occurrence, a later analysis re-analyzed previously published TCR beta repertoires from more than 550 donors and added high-resolution HLA genotyping. The later analysis used no new phenotypic data to find candidate immune exposures, relying instead on TCR beta sequences and their occurrence across donors. In an earlier analysis of more than 550 of the donors, high-throughput TCR beta sequencing was used to judge whether each TCR beta V gene segment behaved as functional or pseudogenic. Donor age, sex, ethnicity and CMV serostatus were compiled alongside the repertoire data. A later genetic analysis used genome-wide SNP genotypes for 398 of the 666 donors, treating that subset as a discovery cohort. Every discovery cohort repertoire had been produced on one sequencing platform. Both class I and class II loci were covered by HLA typing, at four-digit resolution. The number of typed donors differed by locus: 629-630 for A, B, C, DRB1 and DQB1; 522 for DQA1; around 580 for DPA1; and about 470 for DPB1. Roughly five DR-DQ haplotypes were handled as single units for association and clustering because linkage in the cohort was strong. Among some 400 genotyped donors of the cohort, an average of roughly 230,000 unique TCR beta nucleotide sequences was sequenced per donor, of which about 19% were non-productive. On the study overall, not on this receptor specifically: Some IMGT-functional V segments, including TRBV6-2 and TRBV6-3, could not be distinguished by the 87-base-pair reads and were therefore excluded. Cytomegalovirus status was reported to be diagnosed by the classifier with high specificity and sensitivity in both the original and validation cohorts. In this cohort, only TCR beta chains were sequenced, and detectable features were limited by the absence of alpha or paired-chain data. According to a later analysis, TCR association rates differed among HLA loci, with DRB1 alleles showing the most associated TCRs and HLA-C alleles showing the fewest. A group of highly shared sequence variants was considered likely to be a technical artifact of the sequencing pipeline. A later analysis found that HLA-associated TCR beta chains were more clonally expanded and had lower generation probabilities than equally common non-associated chains. Roughly uniform sequencing depth across donors was assumed in presence/absence analyses, although this assumption may not hold. In an earlier analysis of approximately 600 of the donors, most TCR beta V segments were observed in productive rearrangements about 90% or about 30% of the time, broadly matching IMGT annotations. According to a later analysis, parvovirus B19, influenza, CMV and Epstein-Barr virus appeared linked to several top co-occurrence clusters. In the study, roughly 160 TCR beta chains were listed as associated with cytomegalovirus. A further reported finding was that TCR beta sequences accurately predicted the HLA-A and HLA-B alleles for most subjects in the first cohort. Because counts were too low, roughly 16 rarely observed V segments, including chromosome 9 orphons, were excluded from the earlier analysis of several hundred of the donors. In a later genetic analysis, a missense DCLRE1C variant was associated with V-gene and J-gene trimming of TCR beta chains, and the association was replicated in an independent cohort. Most CMV-associated TCR beta chains appeared to be HLA-restricted in a later analysis, and the HLA associations seemed to be driven largely by CMV exposure. In a later genetic analysis, fewer N-insertions in productive TCRs were reported among donors in an Asian-associated ancestry cluster than the roughly 670-donor mean. Linkage disequilibrium might explain the correlated functional status among segregating V segments, but an unknown experimental factor could not be excluded. A later analysis associated 16,951 TCR beta sequences with specific HLA alleles at a false discovery rate of 0.05. CMV serostatus was the only immune exposure information available for the cohort. Most TCR sequences were observed very rarely across donors, whereas some public TCRs were present in many individuals. Because HLA typing was unavailable for some donors at each locus, only the typed subset was used in association tests. In vitro tests confirmed that a few of the cytomegalovirus-associated TCR beta chains recognize cytomegalovirus antigens. It was suggested by the authors that the approach could potentially be generalized to other disease states and immunological phenotypes. Strong co-occurrence of HLA alleles, especially DR and DQ, made assigning TCR associations to individual alleles difficult.

The cohort was made up of about 610 healthy bone marrow donors. All cohort members were sampled while nominally healthy, although unrecorded immune exposures were likely present. The donor was CMV seropositive and was included in the group of 290 or so seropositive cohort members. A peripheral blood sample was provided by each donor, and peripheral blood mononuclear cells were used for TCR beta sequencing. The Qiagen DNeasy Blood Extraction Kit was used to extract genomic DNA from the blood cell samples. Clipping removes 5 bases from V and 3 bases from J, with 9 as the unmatched junction base count. CDR1 and CDR2 were assigned from the germline V gene as MDHEN and SYDVKM. The CDR3 holds 15 amino acids from the cysteine to the phenylalanine. Here the CDR3 DNA is all that survives: 45 bases in frame from base 1. Libraries were built with the immunoSEQ multiplex PCR assay. A mixture of 60 forward primers for TCR Vbeta segments and 13 reverse primers for TCR Jbeta segments was used in the multiplex PCR. The CDR3 region of rearranged TCR beta genes was amplified from genomic DNA by a multiplex PCR assay. The amplified TCR beta libraries were sequenced on the Illumina HiSeq System as 87-base-pair reads. The published analysis was carried out like this. A later analysis counted about 76 million unique TCR beta chains across the 600 to 850 repertoires, and 10 million to 12 million of these chains were shared by at least two donors. A nearest-neighbor algorithm error-corrected the raw reads and collapsed the reads into unique sequences, merging closely related sequences to remove PCR and sequencing errors. CDR3 sequences were aligned to IMGT reference sequences to assign V, D and J gene segments. For a sequence to be retained, a match of at least six nucleotides to both a V gene segment and a J gene segment was required. Rearrangements were called productive when the CDR3 lacked stop codons and stayed in frame with V and J; all others were non-productive. Following IMGT convention, CDR3 was defined as the stretch from the second conserved V-encoded cysteine up to the conserved J-encoded phenylalanine. In an earlier analysis of around 540 of the donors, sequences lacking an unambiguous match to a single V gene segment were excluded. In an earlier analysis of about 590 of the donors, a V segment was called functional when productive rearrangements were above 56.7%, and segregating when the standard deviation between donors exceeded 5%. A statistical classification framework was built to diagnose cytomegalovirus status from the catalog of TCR beta chain sequences. V and J gene assignment, in a later analysis, came from comparing TCR nucleotide sequences with IMGT/GENE-DB human TR gene sequences. The TCRdist pipeline was used in a later analysis to assign CDR3 sequences and most-parsimonious VDJ recombination scenarios. A later analysis defined each TCR beta chain by its CDR3 amino acid sequence plus V-gene family, and excluded reads lacking a unique V-gene family. In a later analysis, some 600 highly shared, low-generation-probability nucleotide sequences were removed to address suspected cross-contamination and a sequencing artifact. A later analysis calculated a clonal expansion index for each public chain from normalized within-repertoire ranks of inferred template counts. A later analysis computed generation probabilities with a VDJ recombination model fitted to out-of-frame rearrangements, and checked the results against IGoR. In a later analysis, TCR-TCR, TCR-HLA and TCR-CMV co-occurrence was scored with hypergeometric tests, and a repertoire-size bias correction was applied to TCR pairs. To estimate false discovery rates, a later analysis permuted the HLA or CMV assignments 20 times. In a later analysis, co-occurring TCRs were grouped with DBSCAN, and TCRdist sequence similarity was added when clustering was performed within HLA-allele-positive subsets. Repertoires with fewer than 30,000 or more than 120,000 public chains, plus five repertoires with anomalous nucleotide sharing, were excluded from co-occurrence clustering. TCRdb retrieved this table from immuneACCESS and kept in-frame rearrangements only. Not all clones are present; in checked studies, unresolved V genes account for under half, and no reason is known for the remainder. V and J calls and clone size follow that table, whereas D and trimming were derived from the DNA. The sample contains about 150,000 clones, around 79% of them found a single time. Around 6.3% of the sample belongs to the ten largest clones.

This clone was detected only once. Its antigen is unknown. Base qualities are not recorded, but no much larger clone differs from it by a single base. The receptor was isolated from a man aged 45-65 years in good health and CMV-seropositive. The sequenced sample consisted of PBMCs. The V and J segments used are TRBV28 and TRBJ1-1, with TRBD1 identical over 7 junction bases. The CDR3 region has the sequence CASSETDRLYTEAFF. The nucleotide sequence is given as TGTGCCAGCAGTGAGACGGACAGGTTGTACACTGAAGCTTTCTTT.